The clone carrying this T cell receptor beta chain appeared a single time. This sample was included in a study of T cell responses to AZD1222 COVID-19 vaccine. CDR3 length: 14 residues. Germline values: CDR1 SGHTA, CDR2 FQGNSA. The ends were cut back, 2 bases at V and 1 base at J, with 8 bases in the middle. The table came from immunoSEQ multiplex PCR; TCRdb's copy has only in-frame clones and leaves some out. The table lists around 140,000 clones, about 86% of them singletons. The source material was peripheral blood, sampled 28 days after the second AZD1222 dose. This TCR was sampled from an adult who received the AZD1222 COVID-19 vaccine. This chain connects TRBV7-2 to TRBJ1-1; D not certain. As DNA, the CDR3 is TGTGCCAGCAGCTTAATGTGGCAGAACACTGAAGCTTTCTTT. It yields the protein CASSLMWQNTEAFF.